This TCR beta chain was identified in a study of cytomegalovirus exposure and HLA in healthy donors. The wider study: According to later analysis, the same platform produced the approximately 120 validation and 666 first-cohort repertoires.

Study-wide results and caveats: High sensitivity and specificity were reportedly achieved when the classifier diagnosed cytomegalovirus status.

Only in-frame clones appear in the TCRdb table, and some are missing; sequencing was by immunoSEQ multiplex PCR. This sample has 200,000 to 250,000 clones, with around four fifths found just once. Trimming cost V 5 bases and J 1 base; bases outside gene matches: 4. This CDR3 has 14 residues. Germline CDR1 reads SEHNR; CDR2 reads FQNEAQ (reference sequence). Notes on this clone: Its cognate antigen is unknown.

The receptor was isolated from a woman under 40 in good health and CMV-seropositive. Input material: PBMCs. The chain links TRBV7-9 to TRBJ1-1, with TRBD1 identical over 7 bases. The CDR3 nucleotides read TGTGCCAGCAGCGTACAGGGGCGGAACACTGAAGCTTTCTTT. It yields the protein CASSVQGRNTEAFF.